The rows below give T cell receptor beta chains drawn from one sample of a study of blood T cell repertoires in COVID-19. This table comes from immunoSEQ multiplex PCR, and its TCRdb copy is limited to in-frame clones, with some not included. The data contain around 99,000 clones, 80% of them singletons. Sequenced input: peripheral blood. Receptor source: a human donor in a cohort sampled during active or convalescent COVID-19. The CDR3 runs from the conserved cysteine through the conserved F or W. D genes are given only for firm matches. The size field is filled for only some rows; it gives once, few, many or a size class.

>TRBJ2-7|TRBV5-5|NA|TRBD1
CASSPKWVRDSQGEQYF
TGTGCCAGCAGCCCAAAATGGGTTCGGGACAGCCAGGGCGAGCAGTACTTC
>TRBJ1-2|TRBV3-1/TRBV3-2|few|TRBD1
CASSSGTGFQGYGYTF
TGTGCCAGCAGCAGCGGGACAGGGTTTCAGGGCTATGGCTACACCTTC
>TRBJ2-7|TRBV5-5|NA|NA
CASSLVGTGPYEQYF
TGTGCCAGCAGCTTAGTCGGGACTGGCCCCTACGAGCAGTACTTC
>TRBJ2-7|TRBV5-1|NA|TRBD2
CASSLSGGRAQEQYF
TGCGCCAGCAGCTTGTCCGGCGGGAGGGCTCAAGAGCAGTACTTC
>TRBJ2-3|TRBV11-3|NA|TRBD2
CASSLSGTTDTQYF
TGTGCCAGCAGCTTGAGCGGGACCACAGATACGCAGTATTTT
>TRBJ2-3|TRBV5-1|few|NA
CASSLTSGTDTQYF
TGCGCCAGCAGCTTGACATCAGGGACAGATACGCAGTATTTT
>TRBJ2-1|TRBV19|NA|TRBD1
CASSIPTGAYNEQFF
TGTGCCAGTAGTATCCCGACAGGGGCCTACAATGAGCAGTTCTTC
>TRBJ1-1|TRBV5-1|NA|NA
CASSLQGTGVPEAFF
TGCGCCAGCAGCTTGCAAGGGACTGGGGTGCCTGAAGCTTTCTTT
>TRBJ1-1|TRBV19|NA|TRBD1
CASSIGQGPNTEAFF
TGTGCCAGTAGTATTGGACAGGGACCGAACACTGAAGCTTTCTTT
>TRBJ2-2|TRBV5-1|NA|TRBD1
CASSRTGGDTGELFF
TGCGCCAGCAGCCGAACAGGGGGCGACACCGGGGAGCTGTTTTTT
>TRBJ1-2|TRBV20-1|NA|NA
CSARARGGYTF
TGCAGTGCTAGAGCCCGGGGAGGCTACACCTTC
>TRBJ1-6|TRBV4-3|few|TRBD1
CASSTDRAPHSPLHF
TGCGCCAGCAGCACTGACAGGGCCCCTCATTCACCCCTCCACTTT
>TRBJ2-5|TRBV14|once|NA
CASSLNRAQETQYF
TGTGCCAGCAGCCTAAACAGGGCTCAAGAGACCCAGTACTTC
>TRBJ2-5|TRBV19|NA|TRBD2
CASSSPRLAGARETQYF
TGTGCCAGTAGTTCTCCGCGACTAGCGGGAGCGAGAGAGACCCAGTACTTC
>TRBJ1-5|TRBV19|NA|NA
CASSQQGIAPQHF
TGTGCCAGTAGCCAACAGGGTATCGCGCCCCAGCATTTT
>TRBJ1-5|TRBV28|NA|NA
CAIKDTLSNQPQHF
TGTGCCATCAAAGACACCCTTAGCAATCAGCCCCAGCATTTT
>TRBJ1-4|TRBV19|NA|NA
CASSISGQSQKLFF
TGTGCCAGTAGTATATCCGGACAGTCCCAAAAACTGTTTTTT
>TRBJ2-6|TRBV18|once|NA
CASSPPQGWGSGANVLTF
TGTGCCAGCTCACCACCACAGGGATGGGGTTCTGGGGCCAACGTCCTGACTTTC
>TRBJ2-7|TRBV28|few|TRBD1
CASSFINRDRSKQYF
TGTGCCAGCAGTTTCATCAACCGGGACAGATCGAAGCAGTACTTC
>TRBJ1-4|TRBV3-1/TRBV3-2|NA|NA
CASGGRQRNEKLFF
TGTGCCAGCGGGGGGAGACAGCGTAATGAAAAACTGTTTTTT
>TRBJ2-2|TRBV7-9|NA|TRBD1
CASSLRWDRASFGELFF
TGTGCCAGCAGCTTACGGTGGGACAGGGCATCGTTCGGGGAGCTGTTTTTT
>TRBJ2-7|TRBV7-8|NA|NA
CASSQLIRNPLYEQYF
TGTGCCAGCAGCCAACTTATCAGGAATCCGCTCTACGAGCAGTACTTC
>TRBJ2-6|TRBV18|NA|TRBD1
CASSLGTGGYGANVLTF
TGTGCCAGCTCACTCGGGACAGGGGGCTACGGGGCCAACGTCCTGACTTTC
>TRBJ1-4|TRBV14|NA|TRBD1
CASSHSGTGHEKLFF
TGTGCCAGCAGCCATTCCGGGACAGGGCATGAAAAACTGTTTTTT
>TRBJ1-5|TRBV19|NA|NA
CASSIRRAPQPQHF
TGTGCCAGTAGTATACGGCGGGCTCCTCAGCCCCAGCATTTT
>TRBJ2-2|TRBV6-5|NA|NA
CASSNGMGTGELFF
TGTGCCAGCAGCAACGGGATGGGCACCGGGGAGCTGTTTTTT